The 22 T cell receptor beta chains below come from one sample, sequenced in a study of T and B cells in COVID-19 patients. BIOMED2 TRB-A/B primer pools were used in multiplex TRB PCR. TCRdb fed the multiplex PCR reads into MiXCR, producing one record per CDR3 protein. This table holds about 5,400 distinct CDR3 sequences, 27% found once. From blood, roughly 220-550 ng of genomic DNA served as TRB template. Sequencing was carried out using blood. The receptors were gathered from a human donor with active COVID-19.

This clonotype was counted once. A much larger clone differs by one base, so this may be a read error. The rearrangement joins TRBV12-3 or TRBV12-4 to TRBJ2-7; 7 nucleotides match TRBD2. V shed 6 bases, J shed 0 bases, and the junction held 2 bases outside the gene matches. The CDR3 spans 13 residues. The CDR3 sequence is CASSGRSSYEQYF. DNA for the CDR3: TGTGCCAGCAGCGGGAGGAGCTCCTACGAGCAGTACTTC.

This clonotype was found a few times. The V gene is TRBV20-1, the J gene TRBJ2-3; 10 bases map to TRBD2. V was clipped by 4 bases and J by 0 bases; unmatched bases: 1. The germline V gene has CDR1 DFQATT and CDR2 SNEGSKA (reference sequence). The length of the CDR3 is 14 residues. The CDR3 reads CSAISGRSTDTQYF. For the CDR3, the DNA is TGCAGTGCTATTAGCGGGAGGAGCACAGATACGCAGTATTTT.

This clonotype was picked up many times. The gene calls are TRBV10-3 and TRBJ2-1; 9 bases are a match to TRBD1. The junction had 9 bases not matched to a gene; V was cut back by 6 bases and J by 6 bases. Germline V gene data show CDR1 as ENHRY and CDR2 as SYGVKD. CDR3 length equals 15 residues. CDR3 amino acids: CAISAGTGPSNEQFF. The DNA for the CDR3 is TGTGCCATCAGCGCGGGGACAGGGCCCTCCAATGAGCAGTTCTTC.

Sample share makes this clonotype medium-sized (0.01 to 0.1%). The rearrangement uses TRBV30 and TRBJ2-3, with 9 bases aligning to TRBD2. The CDR3 loop spans 13 amino acids. The germline gives CDR1 GTSNPN, CDR2 SVGIG (reference sequence). Trimming cost V 5 bases and J 2 bases; bases outside gene matches: 2. For the CDR3, the DNA is TGTGCCTGGGCTAGCGGGGACACAGATACGCAGTATTTT. This codes for CAWASGDTDTQYF.

This clonotype qualifies as medium-sized. The chain is built from TRBV12-3 or TRBV12-4 and TRBJ1-2; tentatively, D is TRBD1 (5 bases). The CDR3 is made up of 12 amino acids. Trimming cost V 7 bases and J 8 bases, with 14 bases left between them. As DNA, the CDR3 is TGTGCCAGCACAACCAGGGTGGAGGGCTACACCTTC. Translated: CASTTRVEGYTF.

This sequence joins TRBV29-1 and TRBJ2-1; 16 bases are shared with TRBD2. The CDR3 is made up of 16 amino acids. V lost 7 bases to trimming and J lost 4 bases; unmatched junction nucleotides: 7. Germline V gene sequence: CDR1 SQVTM, CDR2 ANQGSEA. Here the CDR3 DNA reads TGCAGCGCCAAGGGGACTAGCGGGAGGGCGTACAATGAGCAGTTCTTC. Protein product: CSAKGTSGRAYNEQFF.

The chain carries TRBV19 and TRBJ1-4; 7 bases are a match to TRBD1. V lost 6 bases to trimming and J lost 5 bases; unmatched junction nucleotides: 6. Per germline, CDR1 LNHDA and CDR2 SQIVND (reference sequence). The CDR3 extends over 14 amino acids. CDR3 loop: CASSRQGSNEKLFF. The CDR3 nucleotides are TGTGCCAGTAGCCGACAGGGTTCGAATGAAAAACTGTTTTTT.

V and J are TRBV28 and TRBJ2-1; D not certain. Per the germline V gene, CDR1 is MDHEN and CDR2 is SYDVKM. The CDR3 is 13 residues long. Deletions cut 4 bases from V and 7 bases from J, with 11 bases between. DNA for the CDR3: TGTGCCAGCAGTTCCGCCCCCCTTAATGAGCAGTTCTTC. Translating gives CASSSAPLNEQFF.

V is TRBV29-1 and J is TRBJ2-7, with D possibly matching TRBD1 (8 bases). The V end lost 6 bases, the J end lost 9 bases, and 24 bases lay between the germline ends. Per germline, CDR1 SQVTM and CDR2 ANQGSEA. This CDR3 region has 14 residues. The CDR3 loop reads CSVEGGGTGFTQYF. The CDR3 nucleotides are TGCAGCGTCGAGGGGGGAGGGACAGGATTCACGCAGTACTTC.

In its sample, this clonotype is medium-sized (0.01 to 0.1%). The chain uses TRBV6-6 and TRBJ1-2; D is uncertain. Germline CDR1 MNHNY, CDR2 SVGAGI (reference sequence). This CDR3 is built from 13 residues. V lost 6 bases to trimming and J lost 2 bases, with 10 bases between them. CDR3 sequence reads: CASSPDRNYGYTF. The CDR3 bases are TGTGCCAGCAGCCCCGACCGCAACTATGGCTACACCTTC.

This clonotype was observed a single time. The chain couples TRBV9 to TRBJ1-6; a weak D match, TRBD1 (6 bases). CDR1 and CDR2 from the germline V gene are SGDLS and YYNGEE. CDR3 length equals 15 residues. Trimming left V 0 bases short and J 7 bases short, with 11 bases between. The CDR3 loop is CASSVGGARNSPLHF. The CDR3 bases are TGTGCCAGCAGCGTAGGGGGGGCTCGAAATTCACCCCTCCACTTT.

This clonotype showed up many times. This chain uses TRBV12-3 or TRBV12-4 with TRBJ2-1; TRBD2 agrees at 7 bases. The CDR3 is made up of 19 amino acids. V shed 2 bases, J shed 0 bases, and the junction held 13 bases outside the gene matches. CDR3 in amino acids: CASSLMAGANNPSYNEQFF. In nucleotides, the CDR3 is TGTGCCAGCAGTTTAATGGCGGGAGCAAATAACCCCTCCTACAATGAGCAGTTCTTC.

By sample share, this clonotype is medium-sized. The CDR3 sequence is CASSYVQTSGRARFSKGEQYF. The CDR3 region has the DNA TGTGCCAGCAGTTACGTCCAGACTAGCGGGAGGGCCAGATTCTCTAAGGGGGAGCAGTACTTC. The genes are TRBV6-5 and TRBJ2-7; 14 bases align to TRBD2. This CDR3 spans 21 amino acids. V trimming: 2 bases; J trimming: 7 bases; junction bases outside the gene matches: 22. Germline V gene data show CDR1 as MNHEY and CDR2 as SVGAGI.

Within the sample, this clonotype is large. This chain joins TRBV29-1 and TRBJ2-2; tentatively, D is TRBD1 (7 bases). The CDR3 sequence is 13 residues long. V lost 7 bases and J lost 7, with 16 bases in between. Germline V gives CDR1 SQVTM, CDR2 ANQGSEA. CDR3 nucleotide sequence: TGCAGCGCGATCAGGGGGGCGGGCGGGGAGCTGTTTTTT. It encodes CSAIRGAGGELFF.

This clonotype occurred a few times. V and J are TRBV28 and TRBJ2-4, with D perhaps matching TRBD2 (6 bases). The CDR3 runs 15 residues. Germline V gene lookup returns CDR1 MDHEN and CDR2 SYDVKM. The V and J ends lost 5 bases and 3 bases respectively, with 14 bases between them. The CDR3 spells CASSTAGGGKNIQYF. CDR3 coding DNA: TGTGCCAGCAGTACTGCCGGGGGTGGCAAAAACATTCAGTACTTC.

This clonotype is large (0.1 to 1%) by share. This chain joins TRBV19 and TRBJ2-7; 7 bases match TRBD1. The CDR3 contains 15 residues. The ends lost 1 base at V and 5 bases at J; junction bases unmatched: 8. Germline CDR1 LNHDA, CDR2 SQIVND (reference sequence). CDR3 DNA sequence: TGTGCCAGTAGTATAGGTCAAGACAGGGTCCACGAGCAGTACTTC. This translates into CASSIGQDRVHEQYF. Based on the CDR3 plus reference TRBV19 and TRBJ2-7, the full variable domain is DGGITQSPKYLFRKEGQNVTLSCEQNLNHDAMYWYRQDPGQGLRLIYYSQIVNDFQKGDIAEGYSVSREKKESFPLTVTSAQKNPTAFYLCASSIGQDRVHEQYFGPGTRLTVT.

Comments on this clonotype: The CDR3 does not close with the conserved phenylalanine or tryptophan, likely indicating a read error. The J gene is TRBJ2-3, the V gene TRBV19, with D possibly matching TRBD1 (6 bases). The CDR3 length is 17 residues. The germline V gene encodes CDR1 LNHDA and CDR2 SQIVND (reference sequence). V was cut by 6 bases and J by 2 bases, with 21 bases left in between. The DNA of the CDR3 is TGTGCCAGTAGAATCGGCAGGGGCCTTAGATACACAGATACGCAGTATCTT. The encoded protein is CASRIGRGLRYTDTQYL.

This clonotype was recorded at least ten times. The CDR3 loop is CASSLKSTDTQYF. The CDR3 DNA reads as TGTGCCAGCAGCCTCAAAAGCACAGATACGCAGTATTTT. The rearrangement uses TRBV6-2 or TRBV6-3 and TRBJ2-3; the D is unclear. The germline V gene has CDR1 MNHEY and CDR2 SVGEGT. The CDR3 loop spans 13 amino acids. The V gene lost 6 bases and the J gene lost 0 bases, with 7 bases spanning the gap.

V is TRBV19 and J is TRBJ2-5; 16 bases fit TRBD2. V lost 4 bases and J lost 5; bases outside the gene matches: 16. The CDR3 is 20 amino acids. Germline-derived CDR1 and CDR2 are LNHDA and SQIVND (reference sequence). Here the CDR3 DNA reads TGTGCCAGTAGTAGGGGGGAGCGGATGGGACTAGCGGGAGGGGGTGAGACCCAGTACTTC. Translated: CASSRGERMGLAGGGETQYF.

The rearrangement joins TRBV11-3 to TRBJ1-4; D not certain. V was pared by 2 bases and J by 8 bases, with 15 bases between. This CDR3 comprises 15 residues. CDR1 SGHNT and CDR2 YENEEA come from the germline V gene. The CDR3 nucleotides read TGTGCCAGCAGCTTAAGTTCATACCTTCCCGAAAAACTGTTTTTT. Its protein is CASSLSSYLPEKLFF.

This clonotype was found a few times. The chain links TRBV14 to TRBJ1-4, with D hard to call. This CDR3 spans 13 amino acids. CDR1 and CDR2 from the germline V gene are SGHDN and FVKESK. Trimming removed 4 bases from V and 8 bases from J, with 11 bases in between. The CDR3 protein is CASSPRYGEKLFF. As DNA, the CDR3 is TGTGCCAGCAGCCCCAGGTATGGGGAAAAACTGTTTTTT.

As concerns this clonotype: It may be a read error: a sequence one base away is much more abundant. The chain joins TRBV19 to TRBJ2-7; D might be TRBD2 (5 bases). Trimming left V 4 bases short and J 10 bases short, with 17 bases between. Germline V gene lookup returns CDR1 LNHDA and CDR2 SQIVND (reference sequence). The CDR3 sequence is 13 residues long. In nucleotides, the CDR3 is TGTGCCAGTAGTAAAGCCCTGGGCCCGGGACAGTACTTC. Its protein product is CASSKALGPGQYF.